Following are 3 T cell receptor beta chains from one sample sequenced in a study of T cell repertoires in cytomegalovirus infection. These receptors have no identified antigens. TCRdb ran MiXCR on the reads and lists one entry per CDR3 protein. This table has 700,000 to 900,000 distinct CDR3 sequences, 25% to 35% appearing once. The sample was cultured CD8+ T cells from PBMCs, taken from culture after CMV antigen stimulation. The receptors were sampled from a human donor in good health (CMV status not recorded). Some clones in this sample may be carry-over from other donors' samples.

This clonotype appeared a few times. The chain has TRBV15 and TRBJ2-7; the match to TRBD1 covers 8 bases. With V trimmed by 0 bases and J by 4 bases, 2 bases remained unmatched. CDR1 and CDR2 (germline): LNHNV, YYDKDF (reference sequence). The CDR3 loop spans 14 amino acids. The CDR3 DNA is TGTGCCACCAGCAGAGACAGGGGGCATTACGAGCAGTACTTC. Its protein is CATSRDRGHYEQYF.

The chain couples TRBV7-9 to TRBJ2-7; possible D gene TRBD1, 5 bases. The CDR3 runs to 14 residues. The V gene lost 4 bases and the J gene lost 9 bases, with 19 bases spanning the gap. CDR1 and CDR2 from the germline V gene are SEHNR and FQNEAQ (reference sequence). The CDR3 spells CASSSRQTRAGQYF. The CDR3 bases are TGTGCCAGCAGCTCTAGACAGACCCGAGCTGGGCAGTACTTC.

V is TRBV20-1 and J is TRBJ2-1; TRBD2 agrees at 12 bases. V was pared by 3 bases and J by 7 bases, with 4 bases of the junction left unmatched. Germline V gene data show CDR1 as DFQATT and CDR2 as SNEGSKA (reference sequence). CDR3 length: 14 amino acids. CDR3 sequence (DNA): TGCAGTGCTAGGAGGCTAGCGGGAGGGAATGAGCAGTTCTTC. Its protein product is CSARRLAGGNEQFF.